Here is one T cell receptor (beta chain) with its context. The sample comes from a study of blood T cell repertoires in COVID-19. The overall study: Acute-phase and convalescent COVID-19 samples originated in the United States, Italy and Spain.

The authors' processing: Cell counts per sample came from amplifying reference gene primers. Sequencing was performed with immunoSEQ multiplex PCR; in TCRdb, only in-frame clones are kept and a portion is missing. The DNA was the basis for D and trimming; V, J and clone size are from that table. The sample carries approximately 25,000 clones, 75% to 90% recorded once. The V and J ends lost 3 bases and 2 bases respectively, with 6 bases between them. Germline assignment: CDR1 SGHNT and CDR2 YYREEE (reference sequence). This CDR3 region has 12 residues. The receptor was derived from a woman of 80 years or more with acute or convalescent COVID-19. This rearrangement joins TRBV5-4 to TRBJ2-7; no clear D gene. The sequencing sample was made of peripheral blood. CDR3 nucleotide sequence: TGTGCCAGCAGCTGGGCTCCCTACGAGCAGTACTTC. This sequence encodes CASSWAPYEQYF. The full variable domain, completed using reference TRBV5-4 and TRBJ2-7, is ETGVTQSPTHLIKTRGQQVTLRCSSQSGHNTVSWYQQALGQGPQFIFQYYREEENGRGNFPPRFSGLQFPNYSSELNVNALELDDSALYLCASSWAPYEQYFGPGTRLTVT.